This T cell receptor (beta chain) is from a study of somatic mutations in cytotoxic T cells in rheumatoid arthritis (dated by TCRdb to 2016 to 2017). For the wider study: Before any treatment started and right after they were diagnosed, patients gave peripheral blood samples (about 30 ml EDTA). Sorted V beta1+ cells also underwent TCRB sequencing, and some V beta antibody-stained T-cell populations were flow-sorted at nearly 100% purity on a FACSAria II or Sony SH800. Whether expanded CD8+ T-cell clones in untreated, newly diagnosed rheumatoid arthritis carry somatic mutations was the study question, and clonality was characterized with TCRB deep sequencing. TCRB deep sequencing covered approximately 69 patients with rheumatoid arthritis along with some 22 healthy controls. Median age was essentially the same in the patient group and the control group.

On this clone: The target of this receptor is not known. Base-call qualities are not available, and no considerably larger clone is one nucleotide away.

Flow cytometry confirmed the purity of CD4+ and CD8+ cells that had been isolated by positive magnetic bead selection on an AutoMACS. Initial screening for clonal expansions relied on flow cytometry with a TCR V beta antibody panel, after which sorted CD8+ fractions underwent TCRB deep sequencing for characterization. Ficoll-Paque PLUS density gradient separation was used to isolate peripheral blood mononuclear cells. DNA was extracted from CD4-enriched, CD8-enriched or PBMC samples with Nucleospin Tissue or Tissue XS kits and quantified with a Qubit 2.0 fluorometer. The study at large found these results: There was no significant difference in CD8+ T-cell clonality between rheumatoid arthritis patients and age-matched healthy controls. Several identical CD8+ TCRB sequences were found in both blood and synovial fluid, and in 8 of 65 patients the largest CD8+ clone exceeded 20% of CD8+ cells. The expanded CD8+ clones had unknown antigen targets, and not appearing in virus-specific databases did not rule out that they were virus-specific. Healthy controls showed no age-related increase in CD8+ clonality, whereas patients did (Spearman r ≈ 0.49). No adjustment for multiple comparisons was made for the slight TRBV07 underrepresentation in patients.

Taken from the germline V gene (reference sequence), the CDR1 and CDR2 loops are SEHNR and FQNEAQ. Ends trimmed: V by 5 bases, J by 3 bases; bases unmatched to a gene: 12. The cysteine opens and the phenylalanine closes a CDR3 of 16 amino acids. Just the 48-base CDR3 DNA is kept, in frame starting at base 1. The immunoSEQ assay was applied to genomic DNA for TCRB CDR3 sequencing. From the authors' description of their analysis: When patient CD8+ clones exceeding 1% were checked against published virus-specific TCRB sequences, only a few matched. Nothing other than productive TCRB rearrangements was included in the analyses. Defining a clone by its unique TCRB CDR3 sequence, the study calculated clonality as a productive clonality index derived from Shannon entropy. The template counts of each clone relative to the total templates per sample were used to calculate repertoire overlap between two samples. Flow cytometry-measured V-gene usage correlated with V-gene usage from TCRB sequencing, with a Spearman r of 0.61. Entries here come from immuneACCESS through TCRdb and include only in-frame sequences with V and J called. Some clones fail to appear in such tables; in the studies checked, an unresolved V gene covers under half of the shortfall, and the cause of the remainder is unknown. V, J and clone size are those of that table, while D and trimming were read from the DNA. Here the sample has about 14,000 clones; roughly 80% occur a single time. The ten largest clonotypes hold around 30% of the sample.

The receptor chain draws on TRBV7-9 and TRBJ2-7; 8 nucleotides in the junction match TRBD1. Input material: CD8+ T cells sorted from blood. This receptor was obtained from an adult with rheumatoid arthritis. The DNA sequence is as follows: TGTGCCAGCAGCCCGTCGCTGGACAGGGACATCTACGAGCAGTACTTC. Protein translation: CASSPSLDRDIYEQYF.